This T cell receptor beta chain originates from a study of T cell responses to AZD1222 COVID-19 vaccine. The germline CDR1 and CDR2 sequences are KGHDR and SFDVKD. V was trimmed by 5 bases and J by 3 bases, leaving 12 bases between them. The CDR3 has 15 amino acids. Sequenced by immunoSEQ multiplex PCR; TCRdb stores in-frame clones only, minus some. The table has more than 50,000 clones, around 84% seen once. The chain joins TRBV24-1 to TRBJ2-2; no firm D call. The clonotype originates from an adult in good health. Material: peripheral blood, obtained on day 0 of AZD1222 vaccination. The CDR3 spells CATSGSQQHTGELFF. The CDR3, as DNA: TGTGCCACCAGTGGATCTCAACAGCACACCGGGGAGCTGTTTTTT.